The sequence of this TCR beta chain was determined in a study of blood T cells in healthy people across ages. Study-level results: Naive T cell percentage showed a strong correlation with TCR beta diversity. Diversity was estimated from one million T cells, and these estimates were considered underestimates.

There are 16 residues in the CDR3. Germline V gene data show CDR1 as LGHNA and CDR2 as YSLEER. PCR was performed a second time for about 6 to 11 cycles using a sample-barcoded 5' primer and a J-beta primer mix. The template-switch adaptor, which had 12 random nucleotides, put a tag on each cDNA molecule. Each CDR3 protein gets one entry after TCRdb re-called the 5' RACE reads with MiXCR. This sample yields about 1.1 million distinct CDR3 sequences, of which around two fifths are seen a single time; about an eighth belongs to the top ten. Of note for this clonotype: Its antigen is not known.

Extraction yielded at least 6 micrograms of total RNA per sample. The sample comprised blood. The receptor was isolated from a man between 18 and 35 years old in good health. The V call is TRBV4-3, the J call TRBJ2-1; 10 nucleotides line up with TRBD1. Judging by the DNA end, TRBJ2-7 fits better; the J call may be wrong. The CDR3 loop reads CASSRLTGGAYNEQYF. Here the CDR3 DNA reads TGCGCCAGCAGCCGTCTGACAGGGGGCGCCTACAATGAGCAGTACTTC.